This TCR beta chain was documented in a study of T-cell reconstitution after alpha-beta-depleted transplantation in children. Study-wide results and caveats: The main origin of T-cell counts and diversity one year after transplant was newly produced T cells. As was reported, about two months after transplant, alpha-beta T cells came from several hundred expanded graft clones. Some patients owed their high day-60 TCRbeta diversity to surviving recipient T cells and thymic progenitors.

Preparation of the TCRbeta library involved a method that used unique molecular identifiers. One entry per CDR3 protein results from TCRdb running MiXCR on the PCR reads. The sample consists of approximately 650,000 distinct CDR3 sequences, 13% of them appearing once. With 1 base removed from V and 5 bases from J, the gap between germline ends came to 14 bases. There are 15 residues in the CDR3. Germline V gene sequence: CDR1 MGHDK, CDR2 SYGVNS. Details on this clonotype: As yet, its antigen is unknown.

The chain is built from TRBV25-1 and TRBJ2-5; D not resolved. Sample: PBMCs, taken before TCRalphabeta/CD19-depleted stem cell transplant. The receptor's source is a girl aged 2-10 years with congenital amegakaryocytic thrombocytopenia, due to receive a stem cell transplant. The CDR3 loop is CASSELAAYKETQYF. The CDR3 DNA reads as TGTGCCAGCAGTGAATTGGCGGCATACAAGGAGACCCAGTACTTC.